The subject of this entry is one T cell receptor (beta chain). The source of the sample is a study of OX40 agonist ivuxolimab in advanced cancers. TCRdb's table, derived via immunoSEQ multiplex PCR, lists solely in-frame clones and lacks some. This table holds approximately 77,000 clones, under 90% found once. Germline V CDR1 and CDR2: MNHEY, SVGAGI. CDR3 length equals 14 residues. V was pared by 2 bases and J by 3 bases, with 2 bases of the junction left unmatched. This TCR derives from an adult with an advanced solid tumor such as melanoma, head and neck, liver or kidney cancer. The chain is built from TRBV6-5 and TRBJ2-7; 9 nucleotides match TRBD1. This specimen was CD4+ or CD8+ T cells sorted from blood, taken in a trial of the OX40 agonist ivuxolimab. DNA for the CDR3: TGTGCCAGCAGTTACCGACAGGGGGGCTACGAGCAGTACTTC. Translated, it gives CASSYRQGGYEQYF.